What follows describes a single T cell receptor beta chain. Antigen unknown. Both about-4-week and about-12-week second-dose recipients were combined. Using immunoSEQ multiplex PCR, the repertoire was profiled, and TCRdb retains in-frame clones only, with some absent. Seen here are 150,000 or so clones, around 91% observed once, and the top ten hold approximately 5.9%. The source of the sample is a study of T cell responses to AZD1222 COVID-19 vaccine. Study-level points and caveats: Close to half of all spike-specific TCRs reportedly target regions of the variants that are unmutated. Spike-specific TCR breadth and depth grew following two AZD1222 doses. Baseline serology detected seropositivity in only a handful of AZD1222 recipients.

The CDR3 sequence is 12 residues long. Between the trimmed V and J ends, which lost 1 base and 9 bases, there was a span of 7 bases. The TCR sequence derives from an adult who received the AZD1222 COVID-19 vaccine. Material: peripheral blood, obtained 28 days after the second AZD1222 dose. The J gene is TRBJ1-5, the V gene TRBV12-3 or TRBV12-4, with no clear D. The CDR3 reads CASSLGGSPQHF. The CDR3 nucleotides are TGTGCCAGCAGTTTAGGAGGGTCGCCCCAGCATTTT.